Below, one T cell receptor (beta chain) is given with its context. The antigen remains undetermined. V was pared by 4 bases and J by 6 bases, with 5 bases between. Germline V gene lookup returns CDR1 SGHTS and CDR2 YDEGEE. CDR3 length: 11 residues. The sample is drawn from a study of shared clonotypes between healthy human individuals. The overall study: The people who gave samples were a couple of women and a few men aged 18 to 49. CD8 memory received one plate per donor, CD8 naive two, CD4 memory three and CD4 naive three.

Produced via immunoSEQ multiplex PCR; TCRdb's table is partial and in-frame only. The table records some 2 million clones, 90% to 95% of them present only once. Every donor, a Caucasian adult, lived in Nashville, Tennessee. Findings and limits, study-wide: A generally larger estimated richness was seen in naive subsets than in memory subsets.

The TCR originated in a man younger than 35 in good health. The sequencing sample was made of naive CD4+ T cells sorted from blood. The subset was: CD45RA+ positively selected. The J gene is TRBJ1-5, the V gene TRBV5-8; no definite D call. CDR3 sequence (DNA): TGTGCCAGCAGCAGAGGTCAGCCCCAGCATTTT. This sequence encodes CASSRGQPQHF. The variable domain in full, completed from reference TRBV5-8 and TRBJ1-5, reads EAGVTQSPTHLIKTRGQQATLRCSPISGHTSVYWYQQALGLGLQFLLWYDEGEERNRGNFPPRFSGRQFPNYSSELNVNALELEDSALYLCASSRGQPQHFGDGTRLSIL.